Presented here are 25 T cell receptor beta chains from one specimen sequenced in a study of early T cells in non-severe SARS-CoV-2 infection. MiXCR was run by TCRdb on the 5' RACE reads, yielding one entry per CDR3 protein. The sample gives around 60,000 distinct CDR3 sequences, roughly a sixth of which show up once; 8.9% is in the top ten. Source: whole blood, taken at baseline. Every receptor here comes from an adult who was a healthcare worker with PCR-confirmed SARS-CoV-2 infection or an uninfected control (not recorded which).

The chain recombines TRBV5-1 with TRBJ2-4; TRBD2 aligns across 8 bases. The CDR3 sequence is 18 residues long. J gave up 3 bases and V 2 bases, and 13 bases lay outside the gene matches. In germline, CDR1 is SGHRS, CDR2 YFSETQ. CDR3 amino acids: CASSFTPGGGFGKNIQYF. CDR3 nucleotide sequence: TGCGCCAGCAGCTTCACCCCGGGCGGGGGGTTCGGCAAAAACATTCAGTACTTC.

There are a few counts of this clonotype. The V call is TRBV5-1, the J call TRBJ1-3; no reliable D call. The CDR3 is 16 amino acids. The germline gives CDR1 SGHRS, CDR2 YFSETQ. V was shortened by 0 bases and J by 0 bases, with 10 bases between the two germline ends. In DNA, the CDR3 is TGCGCCAGCAGCTTGGATCTGGTCGGCTCTGGAAACACCATATATTTT. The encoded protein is CASSLDLVGSGNTIYF.

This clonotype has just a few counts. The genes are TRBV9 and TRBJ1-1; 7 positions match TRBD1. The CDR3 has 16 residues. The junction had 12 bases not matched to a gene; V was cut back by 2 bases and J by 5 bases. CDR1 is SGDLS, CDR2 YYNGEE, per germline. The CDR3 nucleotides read TGTGCCAGCAGCGTCGGCTACAACAGGGGCGGGACTGAAGCTTTCTTT. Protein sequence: CASSVGYNRGGTEAFF.

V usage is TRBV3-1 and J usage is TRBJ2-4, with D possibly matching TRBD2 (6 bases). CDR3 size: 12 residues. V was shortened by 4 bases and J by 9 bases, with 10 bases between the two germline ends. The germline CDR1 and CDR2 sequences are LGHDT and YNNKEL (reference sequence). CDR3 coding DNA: TGTGCCAGCAGCCTTTCGCGGGGCATTCAGTACTTC. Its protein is CASSLSRGIQYF.

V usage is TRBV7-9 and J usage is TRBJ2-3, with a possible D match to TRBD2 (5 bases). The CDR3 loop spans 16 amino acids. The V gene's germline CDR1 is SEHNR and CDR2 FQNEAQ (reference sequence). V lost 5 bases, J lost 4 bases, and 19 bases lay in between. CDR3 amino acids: CASSPLTTGSPDTQYF. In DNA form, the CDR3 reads TGTGCCAGCAGCCCCCTAACGACGGGAAGTCCAGATACGCAGTATTTT. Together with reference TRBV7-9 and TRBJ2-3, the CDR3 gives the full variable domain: DTGVSQNPRHKITKRGQNVTFRCDPISEHNRLYWYRQTLGQGPEFLTYFQNEAQLEKSRLLSDRFSAERPKGSFSTLEIQRTEQGDSAMYLCASSPLTTGSPDTQYFGPGTRLTVL.

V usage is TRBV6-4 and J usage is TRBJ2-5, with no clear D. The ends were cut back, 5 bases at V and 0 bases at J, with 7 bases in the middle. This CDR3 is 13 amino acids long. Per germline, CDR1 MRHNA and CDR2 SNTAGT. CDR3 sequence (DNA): TGTGCCAGCAGTCCTGGACACCAAGAGACCCAGTACTTC. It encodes CASSPGHQETQYF.

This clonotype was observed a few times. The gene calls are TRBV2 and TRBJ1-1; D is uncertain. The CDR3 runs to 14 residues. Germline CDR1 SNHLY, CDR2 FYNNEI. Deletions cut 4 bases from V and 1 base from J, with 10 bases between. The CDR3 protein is CASSVIFGNTEAFF. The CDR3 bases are TGTGCCAGCAGTGTTATCTTTGGGAACACTGAAGCTTTCTTT.

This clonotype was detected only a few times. DNA for the CDR3: TGCGCCAGCAGTGACCAGTACGAGCAGTACTTC. Translating it yields CASSDQYEQYF. The chain has TRBV10-2 and TRBJ2-7, with unresolved D. This CDR3 has 11 amino acids. Germline-derived CDR1 and CDR2 are WSHSY and SAAADI. With 3 bases removed from V and 4 bases from J, the gap between germline ends came to 4 bases.

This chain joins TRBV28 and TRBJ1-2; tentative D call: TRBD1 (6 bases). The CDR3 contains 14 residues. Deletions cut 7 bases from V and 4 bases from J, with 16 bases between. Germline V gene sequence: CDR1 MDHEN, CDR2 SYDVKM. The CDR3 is CASMGAQSFYGYTF. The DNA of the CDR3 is TGTGCCAGCATGGGGGCCCAATCTTTCTATGGCTACACCTTC.

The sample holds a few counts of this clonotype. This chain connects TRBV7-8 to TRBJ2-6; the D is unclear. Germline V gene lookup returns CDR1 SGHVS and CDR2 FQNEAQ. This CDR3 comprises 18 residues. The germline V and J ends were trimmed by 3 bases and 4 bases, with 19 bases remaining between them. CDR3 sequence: CASSFVEWNLIGANVLTF. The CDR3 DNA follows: TGTGCCAGCAGCTTCGTAGAATGGAATTTGATAGGGGCCAACGTCCTGACTTTC.

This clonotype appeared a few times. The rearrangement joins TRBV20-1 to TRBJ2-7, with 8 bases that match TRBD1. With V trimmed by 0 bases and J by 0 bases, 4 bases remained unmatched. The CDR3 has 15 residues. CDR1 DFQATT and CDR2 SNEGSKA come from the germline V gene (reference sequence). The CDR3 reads CSARDSTGGSYEQYF. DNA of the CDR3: TGCAGTGCTAGAGATAGTACAGGGGGCTCCTACGAGCAGTACTTC.

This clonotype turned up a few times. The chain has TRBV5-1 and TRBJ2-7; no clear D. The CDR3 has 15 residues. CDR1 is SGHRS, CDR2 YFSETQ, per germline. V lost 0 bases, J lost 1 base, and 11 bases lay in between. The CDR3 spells CASSLAAAFSYEQYF. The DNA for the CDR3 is TGCGCCAGCAGCTTGGCGGCAGCGTTTTCCTACGAGCAGTACTTC.

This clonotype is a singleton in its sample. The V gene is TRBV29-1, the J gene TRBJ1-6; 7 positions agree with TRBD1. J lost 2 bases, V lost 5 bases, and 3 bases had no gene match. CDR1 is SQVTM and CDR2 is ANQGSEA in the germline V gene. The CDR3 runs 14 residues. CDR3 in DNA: TGCAGCGTTAAGGGGGCAGCCTATAATTCACCCCTCCACTTT. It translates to CSVKGAAYNSPLHF.

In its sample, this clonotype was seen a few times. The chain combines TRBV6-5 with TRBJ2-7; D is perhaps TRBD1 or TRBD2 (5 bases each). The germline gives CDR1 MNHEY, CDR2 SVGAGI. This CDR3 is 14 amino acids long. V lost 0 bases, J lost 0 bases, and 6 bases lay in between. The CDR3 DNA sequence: TGTGCCAGCAGTTACTCGGGGACCTCCTACGAGCAGTACTTC. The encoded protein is CASSYSGTSYEQYF.

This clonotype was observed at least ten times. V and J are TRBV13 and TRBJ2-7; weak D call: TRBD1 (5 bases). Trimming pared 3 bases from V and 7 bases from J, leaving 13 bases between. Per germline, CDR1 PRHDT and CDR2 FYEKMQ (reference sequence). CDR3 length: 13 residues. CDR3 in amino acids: CASSLAQATEQYF. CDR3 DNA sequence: TGTGCCAGCAGCTTGGCACAGGCCACAGAGCAGTACTTC.

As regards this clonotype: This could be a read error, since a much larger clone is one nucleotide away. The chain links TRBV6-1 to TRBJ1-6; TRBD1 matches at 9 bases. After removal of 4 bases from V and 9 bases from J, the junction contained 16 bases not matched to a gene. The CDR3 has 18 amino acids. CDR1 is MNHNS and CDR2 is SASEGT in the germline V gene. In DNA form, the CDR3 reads TGTGCCAGCAGTGTATTGCGGTCGGTAACAGGGGGCGTTTCACCCCTCCACTTT. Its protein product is CASSVLRSVTGGVSPLHF.

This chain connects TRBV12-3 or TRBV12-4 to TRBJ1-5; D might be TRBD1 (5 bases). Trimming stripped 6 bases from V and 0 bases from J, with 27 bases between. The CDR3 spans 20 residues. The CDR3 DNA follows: TGTGCCAGCAGGCGCCCCGGGACGCGCCGGCCTGGGTATAGCAATCAGCCCCAGCATTTT. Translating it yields CASRRPGTRRPGYSNQPQHF.

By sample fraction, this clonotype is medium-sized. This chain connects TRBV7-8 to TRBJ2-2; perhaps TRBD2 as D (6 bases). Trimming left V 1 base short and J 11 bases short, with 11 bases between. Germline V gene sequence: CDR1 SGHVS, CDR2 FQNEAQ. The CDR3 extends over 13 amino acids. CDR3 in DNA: TGTGCCAGCAGCTTAGTTAGGAGGGAAGAGCTGTTTTTT. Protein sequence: CASSLVRREELFF. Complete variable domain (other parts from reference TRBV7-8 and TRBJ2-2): GAGVSQSPRYKVAKRGQDVALRCDPISGHVSLFWYQQALGQGPEFLTYFQNEAQLDKSGLPSDRFFAERPEGSVSTLKIQRTQQEDSAVYLCASSLVRREELFFGEGSRLTVL.

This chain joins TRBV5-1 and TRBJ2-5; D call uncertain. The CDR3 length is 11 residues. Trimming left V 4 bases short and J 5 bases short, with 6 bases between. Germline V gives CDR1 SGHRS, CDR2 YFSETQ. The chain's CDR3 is CASSAMETQYF. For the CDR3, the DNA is TGCGCCAGCAGCGCAATGGAGACCCAGTACTTC.

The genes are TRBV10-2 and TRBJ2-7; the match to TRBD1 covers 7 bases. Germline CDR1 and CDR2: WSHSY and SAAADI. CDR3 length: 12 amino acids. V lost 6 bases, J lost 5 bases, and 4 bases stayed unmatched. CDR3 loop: CASSATGNEQYF. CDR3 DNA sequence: TGCGCCAGCAGCGCGACAGGGAACGAGCAGTACTTC.

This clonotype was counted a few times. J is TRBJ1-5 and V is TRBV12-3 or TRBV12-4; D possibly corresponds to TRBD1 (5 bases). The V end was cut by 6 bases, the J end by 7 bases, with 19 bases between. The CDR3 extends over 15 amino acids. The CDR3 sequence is CASRRAGSGTQPQHF. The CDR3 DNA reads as TGTGCCAGCAGACGGGCGGGCTCAGGGACCCAGCCCCAGCATTTT.

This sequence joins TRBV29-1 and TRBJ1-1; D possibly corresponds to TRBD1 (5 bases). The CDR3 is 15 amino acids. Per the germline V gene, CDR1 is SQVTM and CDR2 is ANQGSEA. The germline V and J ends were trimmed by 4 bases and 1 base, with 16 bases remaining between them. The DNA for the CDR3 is TGCAGCGTTGGAGGTCCAGGGAGCGCGAACACTGAAGCTTTCTTT. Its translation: CSVGGPGSANTEAFF.

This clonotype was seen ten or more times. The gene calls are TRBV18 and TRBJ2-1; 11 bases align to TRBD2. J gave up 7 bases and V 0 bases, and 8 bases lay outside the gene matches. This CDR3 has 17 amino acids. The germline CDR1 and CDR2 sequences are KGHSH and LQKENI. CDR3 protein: CASSPPVSGRARNEQFF. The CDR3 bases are TGTGCCAGCTCACCACCGGTTAGCGGGAGGGCTAGGAATGAGCAGTTCTTC.

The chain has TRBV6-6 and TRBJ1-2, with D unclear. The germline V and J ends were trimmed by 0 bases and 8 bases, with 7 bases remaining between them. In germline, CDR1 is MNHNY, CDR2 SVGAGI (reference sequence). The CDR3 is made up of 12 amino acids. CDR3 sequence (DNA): TGTGCCAGCAGTTACTCGAAGAAGGGCTACACCTTC. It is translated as CASSYSKKGYTF.

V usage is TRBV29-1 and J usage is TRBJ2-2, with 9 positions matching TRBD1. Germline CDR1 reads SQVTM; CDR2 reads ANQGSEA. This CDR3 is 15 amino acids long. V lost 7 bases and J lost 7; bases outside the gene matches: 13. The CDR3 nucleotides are TGCAGCGCAACTAGGGGACAGGGAATAAGCGGGGAGCTGTTTTTT. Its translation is CSATRGQGISGELFF.